This is a list of T cell receptor beta chains from one sample in a study of T cell repertoires in cytomegalovirus infection. No antigen has been identified for these receptors. In TCRdb, the reads were re-called with MiXCR into one record per CDR3 protein. The sample includes some 560,000 distinct CDR3 sequences, over 35% of them seen just once. This specimen consisted of cultured PBMCs, obtained from culture after CMV antigen stimulation. The receptors stem from a human donor in good health (CMV status not recorded). Some clones in this sample may be carry-over from other donors' samples. Each CDR3 is given with its conserved first and last residue. D genes are given only for firm matches. For some rows the clone size is stated as once, few or many, or as a class when expanded; others skip it.

NA	TRBJ2-5	NA	TRBV20-1	CSARGESQETQYF	TGCAGTGCTAGAGGGGAATCCCAAGAGACCCAGTACTTC
TRBD1	TRBJ1-6	few	TRBV4-2	CASSQDATGTGALSPLHF	TGTGCCAGCAGCCAAGATGCGACCGGGACAGGGGCTTTGTCACCCCTCCACTTT
NA	TRBJ1-4	NA	TRBV6-6	CASSYGGKNEKLFF	TGTGCCAGCAGTTATGGGGGAAAAAATGAAAAACTGTTTTTT
NA	TRBJ2-3	NA	TRBV7-2	CASSPEGEDTQYF	TGTGCCAGCAGTCCGGAGGGAGAGGATACGCAGTATTTT
NA	TRBJ2-7	few	TRBV7-4	CASSLQGMGHLGSQQYF	TGTGCCAGCAGCTTACAAGGGATGGGACACCTAGGGTCTCAGCAGTACTTC
TRBD1	TRBJ1-1	few	TRBV7-9	CASSWGQGGAFF	TGTGCCAGCAGCTGGGGACAGGGGGGAGCTTTCTTT
NA	TRBJ2-1	NA	TRBV12-5	CASGLGDNEQFF	TGTGCTAGTGGTTTGGGGGACAATGAGCAGTTCTTC
NA	TRBJ2-5	few	TRBV10-3	CASKGGETQYF	TGTGCCTCCAAGGGTGGGGAGACCCAGTACTTC
TRBD2	TRBJ2-1	many	TRBV12-3/TRBV12-4	CASSSYTPRAGAGMNEQFF	TGTGCCAGCAGTTCGTACACGCCTCGAGCGGGAGCTGGTATGAATGAGCAGTTCTTC
TRBD1	TRBJ2-2	few	TRBV12-3/TRBV12-4	CASSTTGDTGELFF	TGTGCCAGCAGTACTACAGGGGACACCGGGGAGCTGTTTTTT
TRBD2	TRBJ2-5	few	TRBV7-8	CASSRTSGAEETQYF	TGTGCCAGCAGTCGGACTAGCGGAGCGGAGGAGACCCAGTACTTC
NA	TRBJ1-2	few	TRBV2	CASSPQGSDGYTF	TGTGCCAGCAGTCCACAGGGATCCGATGGCTACACCTTC
NA	TRBJ1-3	NA	TRBV30	CAWSVEGTGNTIYF	TGTGCCTGGAGTGTTGAGGGGACTGGAAACACCATATATTTT
TRBD2	TRBJ2-7	NA	TRBV12-3/TRBV12-4	CASSLHTSGRNEQYF	TGTGCCAGCAGTCTACATACTAGCGGGAGAAACGAGCAGTACTTC
NA	TRBJ2-3	NA	TRBV10-3	CAHRQSLFSTDTQYF	TGTGCCCACAGACAGTCCCTCTTTTCCACAGATACGCAGTATTTT
NA	TRBJ2-3	few	TRBV6-1	CASSEAWGGDTQYF	TGTGCCAGCAGTGAAGCTTGGGGTGGAGATACGCAGTATTTT
TRBD1	TRBJ1-2	few	TRBV27	CATRQGSYGYTF	TGTGCCACACGACAGGGCTCCTATGGCTACACCTTC
NA	TRBJ1-1	NA	TRBV2	CASSEPQGGTEAFF	TGTGCCAGCAGTGAACCTCAGGGAGGTACTGAAGCTTTCTTT
NA	TRBJ2-2	NA	TRBV27	CASTSNGPRLAGELFF	TGTGCCAGCACATCAAACGGACCCCGGTTGGCCGGGGAGCTGTTTTTT
NA	TRBJ2-5	once	TRBV7-9	CASSLLLGETQYF	TGTGCCAGCAGCTTACTTTTGGGGGAGACCCAGTACTTC
NA	TRBJ2-7	many	TRBV7-2	CASTRGPPTYEQYF	TGTGCCAGCACCAGGGGACCCCCGACCTACGAGCAGTACTTC
NA	TRBJ1-1	few	TRBV6-2/TRBV6-3	CASSYIGGEAFF	TGTGCCAGCAGTTATATAGGAGGTGAAGCTTTCTTT
NA	TRBJ2-3	few	TRBV12-3/TRBV12-4	CASSFWGRAGDTQYF	TGTGCCAGCAGTTTTTGGGGCAGGGCTGGTGATACGCAGTATTTT
NA	TRBJ1-1	few	TRBV6-6	CASSNQGGLTSDTEAFF	TGTGCCAGCAGTAACCAGGGCGGCCTCACTTCTGACACTGAAGCTTTCTTT
TRBD1	TRBJ2-7	many	TRBV14	CASSPGQGAIAGEQYF	TGTGCCAGCAGCCCTGGACAGGGGGCTATCGCGGGCGAGCAGTACTTC
NA	TRBJ1-1	few	TRBV4-2	CASSQKHGDRFPSPNTEAFF	TGTGCCAGCAGCCAGAAACACGGCGATCGGTTTCCCTCTCCGAACACTGAAGCTTTCTTT
NA	TRBJ2-7	NA	TRBV4-3	CASSQDKGPYEQYF	TGCGCCAGCAGCCAAGATAAGGGGCCCTACGAGCAGTACTTC
NA	TRBJ2-2	few	TRBV7-2	CASSSQGGALAELFF	TGTGCCAGCAGCAGTCAAGGGGGAGCCCTCGCGGAGCTGTTTTTT
NA	TRBJ1-1	NA	TRBV5-5	CASSAGDIMGTEAFF	TGTGCCAGCAGCGCCGGGGACATCATGGGTACTGAAGCTTTCTTT
NA	TRBJ2-5	few	TRBV6-6	CASSPSGQTQYF	TGTGCCAGCAGTCCGAGCGGACAGACCCAGTACTTC
TRBD2	TRBJ2-5	many	TRBV12-3/TRBV12-4	CASSSSGQETQYF	TGTGCCAGCAGCTCTAGCGGCCAAGAGACCCAGTACTTC
TRBD1	TRBJ1-6	NA	TRBV7-4	CASSLWEGQGNSPLHF	TGTGCCAGCAGCTTGTGGGAAGGACAGGGCAATTCACCCCTCCACTTT
NA	TRBJ1-5	NA	TRBV5-4	CASSDQGAGQPQHF	TGTGCCAGCAGCGACCAAGGGGCCGGTCAGCCCCAGCATTTT
TRBD1	TRBJ1-6	NA	TRBV18	CASSPGQFSPSLHF	TGTGCCAGCTCACCGGGACAGTTTTCTCCGTCCCTCCACTTT
NA	TRBJ2-3	many	TRBV7-8	CASSLRRVTDTQYF	TGTGCCAGCAGCTTACGCAGGGTTACAGATACGCAGTATTTT
NA	TRBJ1-2	NA	TRBV6-1	CASSVSGWEGYTF	TGTGCCAGCAGTGTGTCAGGGTGGGAAGGCTACACCTTC
NA	TRBJ2-1	few	TRBV7-2	CASSLGHPGLLYYNEQFF	TGTGCCAGCAGCTTAGGGCATCCGGGACTCTTATACTACAATGAGCAGTTCTTC